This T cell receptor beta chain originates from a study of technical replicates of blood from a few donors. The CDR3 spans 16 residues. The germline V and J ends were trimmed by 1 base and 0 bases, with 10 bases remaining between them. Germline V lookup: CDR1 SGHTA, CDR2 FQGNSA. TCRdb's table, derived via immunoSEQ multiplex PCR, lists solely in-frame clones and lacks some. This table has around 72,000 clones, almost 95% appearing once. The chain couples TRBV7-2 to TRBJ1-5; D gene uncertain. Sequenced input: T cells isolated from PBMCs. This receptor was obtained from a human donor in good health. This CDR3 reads CASSLGSWYSNQPQHF. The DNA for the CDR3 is TGTGCCAGCAGCTTAGGTAGCTGGTATAGCAATCAGCCCCAGCATTTT.